This section outlines one TCR beta chain sequence together with its context. Its antigen is unidentified. This record belongs to a study of CD8 T cells in ankylosing spondylitis. General study results and limits: Past studies reported some motif variants in reactive arthritis synovial fluid and blood. Those disease-linked clones were CD8+; they were also relatively rare in peripheral blood.

V lost 6 bases, J lost 4 bases, and 11 bases stayed unmatched. This CDR3 contains 15 residues. TCRdb processed the 5' RACE reads anew with MiXCR; each CDR3 protein has one entry. The sample lists fewer than 400,000 distinct CDR3 sequences, roughly 14% occurring once. The sequenced material came from blood, either unsorted or a sorted T cell fraction (not recorded which). V usage is TRBV12-3 or TRBV12-4 and J usage is TRBJ2-7, with TRBD2 identical over 8 bases. The clonotype originates from a male donor with ankylosing spondylitis or in good health (not recorded which). The chain's CDR3 is CASSPAGAYNYEQYF. CDR3 bases: TGTGCCAGCAGCCCAGCGGGGGCTTACAATTACGAGCAGTACTTC.